A selection of T cell receptor beta chains follows, all from one sample in a study of vaccination effects on CD4 cells after COVID-19. Some clones are missing from TCRdb's copy, which holds only in-frame ones; the method was immunoSEQ multiplex PCR. Found here are tens of thousands of clones, 60% to 80% of them singletons; the top ten hold 1.5% to 2%. Their antigens remain unidentified. This material consisted of CD4+ T cells from PBMCs cultured with HCoV-229E spike peptides, taken before COVID-19 vaccination. These receptors originate from a human donor who received a COVID-19 vaccine. Each CDR3 is given with its conserved first and last residue.

16 | TRBV2 | CASSEKGVMAKNIQYF
14 | TRBV5-1 | CASRAGAETGELFF
15 | TRBV5-1 | CASSLGHSGANVLTF
13 | TRBV19 | CASSITGNGGYTF
13 | TRBV2 | CASRDFSTDTQYF
15 | TRBV5-5 | CASSAGQGMRGELFF
16 | TRBV2 | CASREDSGGFVNEQFF
13 | TRBV4-1 | CASSLGQGTEAFF
13 | TRBV5-1 | CASSIGQGTEAFF
13 | TRBV5-5 | CASSLAVVNEQFF
16 | TRBV7-3 | CASSPGLAGGTGELFF
16 | TRBV5-1 | CASSSYQGVGNSPLHF
12 | TRBV29-1 | CSAGTGNTEAFF
10 | TRBV2 | CASVGTEQFF
16 | TRBV18 | CASSRNSDEVGNTIYF
18 | TRBV4-2 | CASSQDPDRPLDNEKLFF
13 | TRBV3-1/TRBV3-2 | CASSQLDRGQAFF
15 | TRBV10-3 | CAISDTGTGVGKLFF
16 | TRBV4-3 | CASSQEVKAGSGTAVF
15 | TRBV4-2 | CASSHSTGKNTEAFF
18 | TRBV7-9 | CASSLRGTSGGLTDTQYF
14 | TRBV2 | CASPPGTANYGYTF
15 | TRBV6-5 | CASSPRQRANYGYTF
16 | TRBV7-8 | CASSLVASGGARELFF
13 | TRBV5-1 | CASGATENYGYTF
11 | TRBV20-1 | CSASPQGTAFF
13 | TRBV5-4 | CASSLVDGPVDTF
15 | TRBV6-5 | CASSYSGPNNQPQHF